The 5 T cell receptor beta chains listed next were all sequenced from one sample in a study of T-cell memory formation after mild COVID-19. TCRdb re-called the 5' RACE reads through MiXCR, storing one row per CDR3 protein. The sample includes 300,000 to 350,000 distinct CDR3 sequences, roughly an eighth of them seen just once. Sequenced sample: PBMCs or a T cell subset sorted from them (not recorded which). These receptors came from a young man who had mild COVID-19 (a few samples of this study predate the infection). Cell type and time point are not known.

The rearrangement joins TRBV10-3 to TRBJ2-2, with 9 bases identical to TRBD1. From germline, CDR1 is ENHRY and CDR2 SYGVKD. The CDR3 runs 15 residues. Trimming removed 6 bases from V and 2 bases from J; junction bases left unmatched: 4. CDR3: CAIRPDRGNTGELFF. CDR3 nucleotide sequence: TGTGCCATCAGGCCGGACAGGGGCAACACCGGGGAGCTGTTTTTT.

This clonotype came up a few times. The chain uses TRBV4-1 and TRBJ2-7; D is possibly TRBD2 (6 bases). This CDR3 has 14 residues. Trimming removed 4 bases from V and 2 bases from J, with 12 bases in between. The germline gives CDR1 MGHRA, CDR2 YSYEKL. This chain's CDR3 is CASSPRTGAYEQYV. CDR3 bases: TGCGCCAGCAGCCCTCGGACGGGAGCCTACGAGCAGTACGTC.

This clonotype was counted ten times or more. The V and J genes are TRBV4-3 and TRBJ2-7, with 9 bases lining up with TRBD1. Germline assignment: CDR1 LGHNA and CDR2 YSLEER. V was pared by 1 base and J by 0 bases, with 4 bases of the junction left unmatched. This CDR3 spans 16 amino acids. The CDR3 spells CASSQAPGQGSYEQYF. The CDR3 nucleotides read TGCGCCAGCAGCCAAGCCCCGGGACAGGGCTCCTACGAGCAGTACTTC.

The chain has TRBV7-9 and TRBJ2-7; D is perhaps TRBD2 (6 bases). Germline V gene lookup returns CDR1 SEHNR and CDR2 FQNEAQ (reference sequence). The CDR3 consists of 15 residues. The V end lost 5 bases, the J end lost 2 bases, and 16 bases lay between the germline ends. CDR3 protein: CASSPGGTRAYEQYF. CDR3 bases: TGTGCCAGCAGCCCTGGGGGGACTCGAGCCTACGAGCAGTACTTC.

The chain employs TRBV7-9 and TRBJ2-7; no firm D call. The V gene's germline CDR1 is SEHNR and CDR2 FQNEAQ (reference sequence). With 4 bases removed from V and 7 bases from J, the gap between germline ends came to 11 bases. The CDR3 extends over 12 amino acids. The CDR3 is CASSYGLREQYV. The CDR3 nucleotides read TGTGCCAGCAGCTACGGTCTTCGGGAGCAGTACGTC.